A single sample gave rise to the 7 T cell receptor beta chains below, sequenced in a study of shared clonotypes between healthy human individuals. Assay: immunoSEQ multiplex PCR; the TCRdb copy retains only in-frame clones and omits some. The sample lists 520,000 or so clones, approximately 85% seen once, with under 15% in the top ten. Sequencing was carried out using PBMCs. The source of these receptors is a woman in her thirties or forties in good health. Some clones in this sample may be carry-over from other donors' samples.

J is TRBJ2-3 and V is TRBV5-1; 10 positions match TRBD2. The V segment lost 0 bases and the J segment 2 bases; nucleotides outside the gene matches: 3. This CDR3 has 16 amino acids. Germline assignment: CDR1 SGHRS and CDR2 YFSETQ. CDR3 DNA: TGCGCCAGCAGCTTGGGACTAGCGGGCTTCACAGATACGCAGTATTTT. This sequence encodes CASSLGLAGFTDTQYF.

The chain carries TRBV28 and TRBJ1-5, with D unresolved. V lost 5 bases and J 5 bases, leaving 16 bases between the germline ends. Germline-derived CDR1 and CDR2 are MDHEN and SYDVKM. The CDR3 extends over 15 amino acids. The CDR3 region is CASSALPGEYQPQHF. CDR3 nucleotides: TGTGCCAGCAGTGCCCTGCCAGGCGAGTATCAGCCCCAGCATTTT. The full variable domain, completed using reference TRBV28 and TRBJ1-5, is DVKVTQSSRYLVKRTGEKVFLECVQDMDHENMFWYRQDPGLGLRLIYFSYDVKMKEKGDIPEGYSVSREKKERFSLILESASTNQTSMYLCASSALPGEYQPQHFGDGTRLSIL.

The chain recombines TRBV15 with TRBJ1-3; D is possibly TRBD1 (6 bases). Germline V lookup: CDR1 LNHNV, CDR2 YYDKDF (reference sequence). Trimming took off 0 bases at V and 0 bases at J, with 9 bases between the two ends. This CDR3 contains 16 residues. For the CDR3, the DNA is TGTGCCACCAGCAGAGATACAGGGAGCTCTGGAAACACCATATATTTT. It specifies CATSRDTGSSGNTIYF.

This sequence joins TRBV19 and TRBJ2-7, with 11 bases lining up with TRBD2. Germline trimming cut 3 bases from V and 2 bases from J; bases unmatched to any gene: 3. CDR1 and CDR2 from the germline V gene are LNHDA and SQIVND (reference sequence). The CDR3 has 15 residues. As DNA, the CDR3 is TGTGCCAGTAGTATGGGACTAGCGGCTACCTACGAGCAGTACTTC. Protein sequence: CASSMGLAATYEQYF. Based on the CDR3 plus reference TRBV19 and TRBJ2-7, the full variable domain is DGGITQSPKYLFRKEGQNVTLSCEQNLNHDAMYWYRQDPGQGLRLIYYSQIVNDFQKGDIAEGYSVSREKKESFPLTVTSAQKNPTAFYLCASSMGLAATYEQYFGPGTRLTVT.

The gene calls are TRBV6-5 and TRBJ2-7; tentatively, D is TRBD1 or TRBD2 (6 bases each). CDR3 length: 16 residues. V was trimmed by 0 bases and J by 2 bases, leaving 14 bases between them. The germline CDR1 and CDR2 sequences are MNHEY and SVGAGI. The CDR3 DNA is TGTGCCAGCAGTTACTCGCGGGACACAATACCCTACGAGCAGTACTTC. Residues: CASSYSRDTIPYEQYF.

The J gene is TRBJ2-3, the V gene TRBV11-2; D is ambiguous. This CDR3 contains 14 residues. Germline CDR1 is SGHAT and CDR2 is FQNNGV. Deletions cut 5 bases from V and 4 bases from J, with 13 bases between. The chain's CDR3 is CASSPERSADTQYF. The DNA for the CDR3 is TGTGCCAGCAGCCCCGAACGGAGCGCAGATACGCAGTATTTT.

The chain combines TRBV7-2 with TRBJ2-5, with 9 nucleotides matching TRBD2. The J call is in doubt because the DNA end fits TRBJ2-7 better. Germline V CDR1 and CDR2: SGHTA, FQGNSA. This CDR3 region has 16 residues. For the CDR3, the DNA is TGTGCCAGCAGCCGGCGTAGCGGGAGTGGCTCCTACGAGCAGTACTTC. This encodes CASSRRSGSGSYEQYF.